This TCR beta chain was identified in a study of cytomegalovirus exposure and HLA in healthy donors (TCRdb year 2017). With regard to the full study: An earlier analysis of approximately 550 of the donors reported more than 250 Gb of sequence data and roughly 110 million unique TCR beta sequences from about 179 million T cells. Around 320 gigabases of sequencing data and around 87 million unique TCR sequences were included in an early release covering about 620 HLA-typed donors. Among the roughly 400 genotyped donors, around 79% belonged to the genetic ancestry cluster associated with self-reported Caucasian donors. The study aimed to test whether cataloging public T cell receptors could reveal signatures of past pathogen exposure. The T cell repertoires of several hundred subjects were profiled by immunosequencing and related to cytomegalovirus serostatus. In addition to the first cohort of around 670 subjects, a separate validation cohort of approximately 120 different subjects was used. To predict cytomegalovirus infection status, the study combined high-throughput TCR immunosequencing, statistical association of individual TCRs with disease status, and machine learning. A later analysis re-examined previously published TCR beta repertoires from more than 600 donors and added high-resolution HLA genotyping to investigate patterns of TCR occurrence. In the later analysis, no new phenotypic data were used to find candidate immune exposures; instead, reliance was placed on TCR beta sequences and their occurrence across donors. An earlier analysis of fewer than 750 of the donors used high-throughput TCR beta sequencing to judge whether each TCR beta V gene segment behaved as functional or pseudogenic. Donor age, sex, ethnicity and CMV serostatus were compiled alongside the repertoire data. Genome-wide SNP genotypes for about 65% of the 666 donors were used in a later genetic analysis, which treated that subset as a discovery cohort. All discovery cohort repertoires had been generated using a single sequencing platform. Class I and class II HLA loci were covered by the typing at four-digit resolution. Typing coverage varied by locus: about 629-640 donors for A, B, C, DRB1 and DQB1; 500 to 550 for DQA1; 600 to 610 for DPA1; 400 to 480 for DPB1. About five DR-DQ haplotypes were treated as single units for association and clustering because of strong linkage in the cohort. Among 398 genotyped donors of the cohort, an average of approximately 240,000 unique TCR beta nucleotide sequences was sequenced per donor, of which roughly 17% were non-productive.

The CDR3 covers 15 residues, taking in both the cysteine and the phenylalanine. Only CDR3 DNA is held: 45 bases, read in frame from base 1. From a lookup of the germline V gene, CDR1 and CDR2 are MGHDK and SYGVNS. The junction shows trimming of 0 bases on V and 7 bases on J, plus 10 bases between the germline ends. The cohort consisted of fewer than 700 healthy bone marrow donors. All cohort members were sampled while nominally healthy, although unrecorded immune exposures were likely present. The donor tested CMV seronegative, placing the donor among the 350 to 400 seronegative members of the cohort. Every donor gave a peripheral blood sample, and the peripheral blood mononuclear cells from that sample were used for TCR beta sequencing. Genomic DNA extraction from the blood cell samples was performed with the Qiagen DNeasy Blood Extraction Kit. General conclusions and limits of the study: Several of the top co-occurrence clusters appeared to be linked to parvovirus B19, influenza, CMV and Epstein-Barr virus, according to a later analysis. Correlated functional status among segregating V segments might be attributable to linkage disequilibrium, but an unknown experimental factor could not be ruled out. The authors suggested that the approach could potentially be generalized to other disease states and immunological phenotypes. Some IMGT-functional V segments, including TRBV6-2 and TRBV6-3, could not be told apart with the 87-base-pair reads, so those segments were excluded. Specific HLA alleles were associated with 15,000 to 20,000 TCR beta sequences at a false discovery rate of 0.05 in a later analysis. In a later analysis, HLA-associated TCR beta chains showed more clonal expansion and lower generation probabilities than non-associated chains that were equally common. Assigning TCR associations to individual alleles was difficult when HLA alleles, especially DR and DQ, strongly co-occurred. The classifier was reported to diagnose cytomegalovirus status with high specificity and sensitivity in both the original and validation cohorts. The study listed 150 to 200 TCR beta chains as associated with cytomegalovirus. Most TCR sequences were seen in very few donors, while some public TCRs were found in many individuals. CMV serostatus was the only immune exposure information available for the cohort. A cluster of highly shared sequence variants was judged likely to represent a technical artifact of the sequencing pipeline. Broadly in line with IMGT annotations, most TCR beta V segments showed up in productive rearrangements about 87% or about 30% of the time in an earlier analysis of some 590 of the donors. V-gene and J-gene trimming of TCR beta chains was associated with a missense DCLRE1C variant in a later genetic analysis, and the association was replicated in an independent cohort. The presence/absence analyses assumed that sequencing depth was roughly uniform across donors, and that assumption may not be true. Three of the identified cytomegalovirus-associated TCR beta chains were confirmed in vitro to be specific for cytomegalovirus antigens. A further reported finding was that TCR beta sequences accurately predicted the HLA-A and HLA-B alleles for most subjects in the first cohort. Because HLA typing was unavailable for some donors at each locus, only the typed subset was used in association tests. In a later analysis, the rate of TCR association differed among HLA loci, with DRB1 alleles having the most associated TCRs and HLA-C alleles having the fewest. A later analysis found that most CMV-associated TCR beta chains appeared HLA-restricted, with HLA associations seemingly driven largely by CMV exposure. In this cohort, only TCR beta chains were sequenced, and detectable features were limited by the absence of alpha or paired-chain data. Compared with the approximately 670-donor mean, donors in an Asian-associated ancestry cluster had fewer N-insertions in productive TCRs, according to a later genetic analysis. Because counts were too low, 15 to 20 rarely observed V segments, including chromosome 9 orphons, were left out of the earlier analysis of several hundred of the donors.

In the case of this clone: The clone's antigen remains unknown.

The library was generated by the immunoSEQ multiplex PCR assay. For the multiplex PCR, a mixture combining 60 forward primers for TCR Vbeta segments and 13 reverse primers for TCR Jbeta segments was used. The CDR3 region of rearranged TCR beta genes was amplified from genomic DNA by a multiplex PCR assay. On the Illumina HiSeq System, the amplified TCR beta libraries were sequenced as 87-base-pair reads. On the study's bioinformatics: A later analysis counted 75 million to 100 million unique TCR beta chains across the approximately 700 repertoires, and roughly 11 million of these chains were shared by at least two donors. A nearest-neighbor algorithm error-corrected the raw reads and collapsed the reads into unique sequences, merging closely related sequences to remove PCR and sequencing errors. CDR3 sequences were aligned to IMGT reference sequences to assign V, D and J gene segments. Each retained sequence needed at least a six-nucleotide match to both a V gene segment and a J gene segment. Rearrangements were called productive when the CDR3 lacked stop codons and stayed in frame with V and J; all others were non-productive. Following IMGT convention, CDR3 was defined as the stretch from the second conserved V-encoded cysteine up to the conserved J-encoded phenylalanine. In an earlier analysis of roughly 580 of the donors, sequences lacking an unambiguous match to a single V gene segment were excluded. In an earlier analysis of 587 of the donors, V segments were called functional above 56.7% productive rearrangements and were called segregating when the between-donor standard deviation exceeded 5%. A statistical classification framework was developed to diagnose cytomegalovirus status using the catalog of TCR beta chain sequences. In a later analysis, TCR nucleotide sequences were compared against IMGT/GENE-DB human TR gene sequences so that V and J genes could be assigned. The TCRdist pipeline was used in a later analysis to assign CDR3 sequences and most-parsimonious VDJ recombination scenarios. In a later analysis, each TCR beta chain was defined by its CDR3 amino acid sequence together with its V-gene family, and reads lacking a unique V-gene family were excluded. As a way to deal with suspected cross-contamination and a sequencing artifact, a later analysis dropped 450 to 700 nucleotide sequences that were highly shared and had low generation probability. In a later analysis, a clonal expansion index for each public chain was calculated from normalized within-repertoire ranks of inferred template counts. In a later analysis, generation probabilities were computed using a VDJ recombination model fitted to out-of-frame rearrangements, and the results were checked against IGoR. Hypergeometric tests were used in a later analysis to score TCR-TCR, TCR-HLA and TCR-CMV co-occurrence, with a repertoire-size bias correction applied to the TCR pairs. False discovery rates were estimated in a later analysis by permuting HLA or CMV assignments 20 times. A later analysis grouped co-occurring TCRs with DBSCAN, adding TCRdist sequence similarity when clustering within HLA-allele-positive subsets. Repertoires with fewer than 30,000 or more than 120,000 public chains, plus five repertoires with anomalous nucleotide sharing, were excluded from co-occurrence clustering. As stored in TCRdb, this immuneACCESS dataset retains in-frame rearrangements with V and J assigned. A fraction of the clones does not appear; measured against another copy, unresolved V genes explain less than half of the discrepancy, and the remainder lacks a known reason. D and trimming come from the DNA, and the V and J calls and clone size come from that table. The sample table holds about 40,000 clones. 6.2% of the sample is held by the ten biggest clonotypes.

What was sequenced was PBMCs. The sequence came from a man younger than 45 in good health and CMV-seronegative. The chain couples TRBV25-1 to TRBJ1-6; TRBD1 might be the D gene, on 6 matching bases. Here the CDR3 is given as CASSEYWGHNSPLHF. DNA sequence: TGTGCCAGCAGTGAATATTGGGGGCACAATTCACCCCTCCACTTT. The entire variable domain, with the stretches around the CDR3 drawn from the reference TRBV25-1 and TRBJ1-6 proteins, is EADIYQTPRYLVIGTGKKITLECSQTMGHDKMYWYQQDPGMELHLIHYSYGVNSTEKGDLSSESTVSRIRTEHFPLTLESARPSHTSQYLCASSEYWGHNSPLHFGNGTRLTVT.